This record covers a single T cell receptor (beta chain). Its antigen is not known. The entry originates in a study of CD8 T cells in ankylosing spondylitis. Study conclusions and caveats: For ankylosing spondylitis blood, a TCR beta motif of roughly 8 highly homologous variants appeared characteristic. A CD8+ phenotype characterized the disease-linked clones, which were relatively rare in peripheral blood. The clones that were linked to disease were reported to be significantly enriched in matched synovial fluid samples from ankylosing spondylitis patients. Past studies reported some motif variants in reactive arthritis synovial fluid and blood.

Researchers built TCR beta libraries using quantitative 5'-RACE with molecular barcodes. TCRdb re-analysed the 5' RACE reads in MiXCR, keeping a single row per CDR3 protein. This table has about 840,000 distinct CDR3 sequences, 10% to 15% appearing once. Germline V gene data show CDR1 as SGHRS and CDR2 as YFSETQ. CDR3 length equals 16 residues. Unmatched junction bases numbered 12, after V lost 0 bases and J lost 9 bases. The genes are TRBV5-1 and TRBJ2-1, with 7 positions matching TRBD2. Material: blood, either unsorted or a sorted T cell fraction (not recorded which). This receptor was identified in a male donor with ankylosing spondylitis. The CDR3 reads CASSLGVAGRWGEQFF. CDR3 nucleotides: TGCGCCAGCAGCTTGGGAGTAGCGGGTAGGTGGGGTGAGCAGTTCTTC.